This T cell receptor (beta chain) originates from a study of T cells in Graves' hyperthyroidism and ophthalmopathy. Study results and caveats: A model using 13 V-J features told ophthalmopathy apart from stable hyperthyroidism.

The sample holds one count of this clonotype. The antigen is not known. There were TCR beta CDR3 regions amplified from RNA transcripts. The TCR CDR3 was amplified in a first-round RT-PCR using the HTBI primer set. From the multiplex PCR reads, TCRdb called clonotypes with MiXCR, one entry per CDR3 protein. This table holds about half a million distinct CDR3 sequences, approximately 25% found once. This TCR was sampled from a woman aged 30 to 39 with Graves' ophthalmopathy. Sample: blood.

The CDR3 here is CASSEAAGYTF. DNA for the CDR3: TGTGCCAGCAGTGAAGCCGCTGGCTACACCTTC. This chain joins TRBV6-1 and TRBJ1-2; D unresolved. The CDR3 spans 11 residues. Germline CDR1 is MNHNS and CDR2 is SASEGT. V dropped 0 bases and J dropped 7 bases, with 3 bases sitting between them.